This T cell receptor (beta chain) was obtained from a study of T cells expressing NK-cell markers. Background on the study: The authors derived TCR beta repertoires from sorted CD3+CD56+NKG2C+, CD3+CD56+NKG2C- and CD3+CD56-NKG2C+ T cells. Seropositivity for HCMV was found in seven of the eight sequenced donors, with one seronegative.

TCRdb reprocessed the 5' RACE reads, with one entry per CDR3 protein and no DNA. The sample spans about 260,000 distinct CDR3 sequences; the ten largest clones claim 0.39%. As to this clonotype: Its target is not known.

Study conclusions and caveats: The share of CD8+ T cells held by dominant NKG2C+ clonotypes was roughly 1.0-8% in about 6 donors.

The CDR3 runs to 15 residues. Germline V lookup: CDR1 SGHNT, CDR2 YYREEE (reference sequence). J is TRBJ2-1 and V is TRBV5-4; TCRdb picks TRBD1, but there is no DNA to check that call. What was sequenced was blood T cells: a sorted CD56 or NKG2C T cell subset, CD4+ or CD8+ T cells, or bulk PBMC T cells (not recorded which). This clonotype was sampled from a man between 18 and 35 years old in good health. CDR3 amino acids: CASSPRDSLINEQFF.